This T cell receptor beta chain derives from a study of cytomegalovirus exposure and HLA in healthy donors. Trimming took off 3 bases at V and 5 bases at J, with 19 bases between the two ends. Germline V gene sequence: CDR1 MNHNS, CDR2 SASEGT. The CDR3 is 16 residues long. PCR primers comprised 60 Vbeta and 13 Jbeta primers. Using immunoSEQ multiplex PCR, the repertoire was profiled, and TCRdb retains in-frame clones only, with some absent. This listing includes under 60,000 clones. The source material was PBMCs. This clonotype originated in a young woman in good health and CMV-seropositive. V usage is TRBV6-1 and J usage is TRBJ1-2, with D possibly being TRBD1 (6 bases). The CDR3 here is CASSDPQGLGVYGYTF. CDR3 nucleotide sequence: TGTGCCAGCAGTGACCCACAGGGTTTGGGTGTATATGGCTACACCTTC.